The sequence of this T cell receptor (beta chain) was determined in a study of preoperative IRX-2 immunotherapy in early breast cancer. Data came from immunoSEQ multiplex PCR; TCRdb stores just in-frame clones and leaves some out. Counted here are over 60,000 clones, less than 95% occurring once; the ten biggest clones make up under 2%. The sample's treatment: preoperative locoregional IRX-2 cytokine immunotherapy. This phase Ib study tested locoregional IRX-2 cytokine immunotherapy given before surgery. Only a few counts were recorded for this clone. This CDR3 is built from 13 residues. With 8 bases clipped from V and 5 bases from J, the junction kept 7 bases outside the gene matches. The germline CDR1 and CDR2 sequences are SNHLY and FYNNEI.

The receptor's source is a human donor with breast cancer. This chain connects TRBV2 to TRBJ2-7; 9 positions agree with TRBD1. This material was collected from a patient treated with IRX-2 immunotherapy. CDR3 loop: CASGVRTGDEQYF. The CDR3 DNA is TGTGCCAGCGGAGTCCGGACAGGGGACGAGCAGTACTTC. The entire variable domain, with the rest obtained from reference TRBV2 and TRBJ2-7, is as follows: EPEVTQTPSHQVTQMGQEVILRCVPISNHLYFYWYRQILGQKVEFLVSFYNNEISEKSEIFDDQFSVERPDGSNFTLKIRSTKLEDSAMYFCASGVRTGDEQYFGPGTRLTVT.